This entry concerns a single T cell receptor (beta chain). This clonotype appeared many times. Its antigen is unknown. One end of the junction does not line up with germline, which may come from a read error. The data belong to a study of neurological immune-mediated disorders (dated by TCRdb to between 2018 and 2021). Regarding the complete study: Peripheral blood TCR-beta repertoires from patients with HTLV-I-associated myelopathy (HAM/TSP), patients with multiple sclerosis, and healthy controls were compared in the study using UMI-based sequencing. Alongside PBMC samples, the set of around 99 TCR-beta libraries contained longitudinal samples, technical triplicates, and paired CD4+ and CD8+ T-cell subsets that had been sorted. Of the approximately 68 subjects in the cohort, around 15 were HAM/TSP patients, roughly 35 were multiple sclerosis patients, and some 20 were healthy controls. Paper-wide results and their limitations: TCR clonal expansion was highest in HAM/TSP patients and lowest in MS patients, with MS patients falling below even healthy controls. No identical CDR3 amino acid sequences were found to be shared among expanded clones across subjects, suggesting that TCR-beta repertoires were private in all groups.

cDNA was synthesized by template-switch 5'RACE using a primer with a 10-nucleotide random unique molecular identifier that tagged each TCR transcript. Over 160 million TCR-beta sequences, covering 15-18 subjects, were produced in each sequencing run. Total RNA was extracted with the RNeasy kit. TCR-beta VDJ regions were amplified with primers for the TCR constant region and the 5'RACE anchor, using the KAPA Real-time Library Amplification kit. A first PCR added sample indexes and Illumina adaptors, after which a second PCR increased the library yield. After Ampure bead purification, the roughly 650 bp TCR product was size-selected on a 2% E-gel SizeSelection system. Library quality was checked on a Bioanalyzer, concentration was measured with Qubit, and libraries were quantified with the Kapa Library Quantification kit before pooling. An Illumina HiSeq 2500 was used to sequence the libraries paired-end at 2 x 150 bp. To increase sequence diversity, roughly 24-32% phiX was spiked into each library pool. Per the authors' processing: The UMI-based MiGEC pipeline processed quality-filtered reads and removed over 75% of raw TCR sequences during error correction. VDJ genes were aligned to IMGT germline references, and clonotypes were defined by unique CDR3 amino acid sequence plus V-J genes. Clonal expansion, Shannon diversity and CDR3 relatedness were evaluated with VDJtools (CalcPairwiseDistances, ClusterSamples), while phylogenetic trees were built in CLCbio workbench. Clones with at least 8 unique UMIs were defined as expanded, with this threshold being based on coefficient-of-variation modelling across technical triplicates. The public reads were reanalyzed by TCRdb: fastp trimming at Q25, MiXCR alignment, in-frame beta chains only. Rows are combined by CDR3 protein, so each entry shows the most common genes and DNA. The authors' filters were not applied to this entry. Recorded for this sample are tens of thousands of distinct CDR3 sequences; 9% to 12% of them occurred a single time. The ten largest clones take up about 20% of the sample.

Unsorted PBMC libraries were generated from 2 million PBMCs stored in RNAlater at -80 °C until RNA extraction. Peripheral blood underwent Ficoll-Hypaque density gradient centrifugation to isolate PBMCs, which were then cryopreserved in liquid nitrogen. The CDR3 runs 14 residues from the cysteine to the phenylalanine. Only the CDR3 part of the read is kept: 42 bases, read in frame from the first base. Sequencing was carried out using PBMCs. The chain is encoded by TRBV12-3 or TRBV12-4 joined to TRBJ2-3, with 9 middle bases fitting TRBD2. The clonotype originates from a woman between 40 and 50 years old with HTLV-1-associated myelopathy (HAM/TSP). The nucleotide sequence reads TGTGCCAGCACTTTAGCGGGAGCCACAGATACGCAGTATTTT. This is translated as CASTLAGATDTQYF.